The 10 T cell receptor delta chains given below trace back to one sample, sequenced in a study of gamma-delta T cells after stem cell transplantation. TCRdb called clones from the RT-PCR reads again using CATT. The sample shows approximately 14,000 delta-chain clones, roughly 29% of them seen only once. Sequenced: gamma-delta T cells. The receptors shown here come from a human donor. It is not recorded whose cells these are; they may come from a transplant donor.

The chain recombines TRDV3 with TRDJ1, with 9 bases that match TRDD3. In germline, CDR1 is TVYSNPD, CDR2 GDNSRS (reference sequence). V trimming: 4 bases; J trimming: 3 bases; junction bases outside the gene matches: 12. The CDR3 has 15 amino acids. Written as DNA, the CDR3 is TGTGCCTCAGGAGTGGTGACTGGGGGACCCGATAAACTCATCTTT. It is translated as CASGVVTGGPDKLIF. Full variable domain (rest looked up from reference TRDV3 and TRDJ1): CDKVTQSSPDQTVASGSEVVLLCTYDTVYSNPDLFWYRIRPDYSFQFVFYGDNSRSEGADFTQGRFSVKHILTQKAFHLVISPVRTEDSATYYCASGVVTGGPDKLIFGKGTRVTVEP.

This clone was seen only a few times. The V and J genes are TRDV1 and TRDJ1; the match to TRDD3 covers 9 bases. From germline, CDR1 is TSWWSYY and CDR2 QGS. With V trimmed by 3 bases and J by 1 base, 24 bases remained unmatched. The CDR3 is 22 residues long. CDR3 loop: CALGDCGNRRMYWGTGTDKLIF. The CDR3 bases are TGTGCTCTTGGGGATTGTGGTAACCGTCGAATGTACTGGGGGACTGGCACCGATAAACTCATCTTT.

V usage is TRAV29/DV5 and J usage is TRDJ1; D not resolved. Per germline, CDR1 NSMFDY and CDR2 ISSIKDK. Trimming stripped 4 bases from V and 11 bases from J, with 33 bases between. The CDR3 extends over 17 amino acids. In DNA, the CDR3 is TGTGCAGCATGCCCGTGGAAAGTATTCGGCGTTTTCAGTGGGCTCATCTTT. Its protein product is CAACPWKVFGVFSGLIF.

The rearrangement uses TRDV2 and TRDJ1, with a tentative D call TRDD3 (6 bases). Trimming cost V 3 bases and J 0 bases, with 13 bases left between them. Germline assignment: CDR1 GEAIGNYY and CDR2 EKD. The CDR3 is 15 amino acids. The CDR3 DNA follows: TGTGCCTGTGACCTCTTGGGGGGGTACACCGATAAACTCATCTTT. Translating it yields CACDLLGGYTDKLIF.

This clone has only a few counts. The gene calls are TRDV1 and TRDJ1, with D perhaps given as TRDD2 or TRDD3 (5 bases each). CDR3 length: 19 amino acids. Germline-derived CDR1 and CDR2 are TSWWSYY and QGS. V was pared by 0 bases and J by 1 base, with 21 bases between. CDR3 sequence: CALGELAISLLAGTDKLIF. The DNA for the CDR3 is TGTGCTCTTGGGGAACTGGCTATCAGCCTACTGGCGGGCACCGATAAACTCATCTTT.

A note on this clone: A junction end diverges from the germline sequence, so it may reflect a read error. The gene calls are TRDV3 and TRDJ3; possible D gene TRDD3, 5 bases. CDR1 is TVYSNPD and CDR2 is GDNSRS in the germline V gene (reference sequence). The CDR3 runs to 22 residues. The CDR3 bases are TGTGCCTTTAGACCTGGCCTTTTTGGCTGGTACCCAAGCTCCTGGGACACCCGACAGCTGTTTTTC. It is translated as CAFRPGLFGWYPSSWDTRQLFF.

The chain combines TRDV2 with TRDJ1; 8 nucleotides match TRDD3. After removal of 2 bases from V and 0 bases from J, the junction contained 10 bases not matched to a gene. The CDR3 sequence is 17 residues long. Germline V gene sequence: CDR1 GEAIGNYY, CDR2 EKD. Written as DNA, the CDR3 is TGTGCCTGTGACAAACGTACTGGGGGCTGGTACACCGATAAACTCATCTTT. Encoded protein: CACDKRTGGWYTDKLIF.

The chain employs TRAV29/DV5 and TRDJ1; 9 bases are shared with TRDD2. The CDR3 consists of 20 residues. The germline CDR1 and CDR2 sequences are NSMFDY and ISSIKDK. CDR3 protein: CSVPFLPSCGFSLYTDKLIF. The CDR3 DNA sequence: TGTTCAGTACCCTTCCTACCTTCCTGTGGTTTCTCCCTGTACACCGATAAACTCATCTTT.

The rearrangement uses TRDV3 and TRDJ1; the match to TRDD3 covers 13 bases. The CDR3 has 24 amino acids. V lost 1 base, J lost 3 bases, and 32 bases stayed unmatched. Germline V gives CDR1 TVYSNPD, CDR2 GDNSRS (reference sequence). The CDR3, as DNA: TGTGCCTTTAAATACAGGGACTTACTGGGGGATACGCGTGAAATGGCAAAAGACGCCGATAAACTCATCTTT. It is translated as CAFKYRDLLGDTREMAKDADKLIF.

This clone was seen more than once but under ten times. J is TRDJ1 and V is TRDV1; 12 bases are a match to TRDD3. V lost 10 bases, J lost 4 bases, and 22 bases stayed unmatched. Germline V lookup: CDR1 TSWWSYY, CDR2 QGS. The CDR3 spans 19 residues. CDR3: CAPPELGDTDYYSGDKLIF. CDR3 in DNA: TGTGCTCCCCCTGAGCTGGGGGATACGGATTATTATTCGGGCGATAAACTCATCTTT.